These 32 T cell receptor beta chains came from one sample sequenced in a study of memory CD4+ T cells and cytomegalovirus serostatus. Libraries were prepared by immunoSEQ multiplex PCR; TCRdb keeps only in-frame clonotypes and omits some of them. There are roughly 50,000 clones in the sample; more than 70% occur only once, and approximately 0.5% lies in the top ten. The sort gate was single viable CD3+CD4+CD8-CD45RO+ cells for memory CD4+ T cells. The sequenced sample was memory CD4+ T cells from blood. The receptors were gathered from an adult in good health and CMV-seronegative. Some clones in this sample may be carry-over from other donors' samples.

J is TRBJ2-7 and V is TRBV6-5; 12 bases match TRBD2. Trimming at V came to 4 bases and at J to 2 bases, leaving 6 bases not matched to a gene. CDR1 and CDR2 from the germline V gene are MNHEY and SVGAGI. The CDR3 is made up of 16 amino acids. The DNA of the CDR3 is TGTGCCAGCAGTTTGACATCTAGCGGGAGGGCCTACGAGCAGTACTTC. Encoded protein: CASSLTSSGRAYEQYF.

V and J are TRBV5-1 and TRBJ1-1; a possible D gene is TRBD1 (5 bases). Germline V gene sequence: CDR1 SGHRS, CDR2 YFSETQ. V lost 4 bases and J lost 8, with 12 bases in between. CDR3 length equals 12 residues. The CDR3, as DNA: TGCGCCAGCAGCCGGTTGGGACCAGAAGCTTTCTTT. This gives the protein CASSRLGPEAFF.

This chain links TRBV4-1 with TRBJ2-5, with TRBD2 matching 11 bases. Germline V gives CDR1 MGHRA, CDR2 YSYEKL. The J segment lost 1 base and the V segment lost 1 base, leaving 5 bases of the junction unmatched. CDR3 length: 17 residues. The CDR3 region has the DNA TGCGCCAGCAGCCAAGGCCTAGCGGGAGGCCGCCAAGAGACCCAGTACTTC. It specifies CASSQGLAGGRQETQYF.

This chain links TRBV5-6 with TRBJ1-4, with TRBD1 identical over 10 bases. The germline gives CDR1 SGHDT, CDR2 YYEEEE. Germline trimming cut 3 bases from V and 8 bases from J; bases unmatched to any gene: 13. The CDR3 spans 17 residues. The CDR3 region is CASSSGQGDLKREKLFF. In DNA, the CDR3 is TGTGCCAGCAGCTCAGGACAGGGGGACCTAAAACGAGAAAAACTGTTTTTT.

V and J are TRBV10-3 and TRBJ2-1, with D possibly TRBD2 on 7 matching bases. In germline, CDR1 is ENHRY, CDR2 SYGVKD. Trimming left V 8 bases short and J 5 bases short, with 16 bases between. This CDR3 has 14 residues. The CDR3 DNA is TGTGCCATCTGGGGGGGCCCGGGACACAATGAGCAGTTCTTC. Translation gives CAIWGGPGHNEQFF.

J is TRBJ2-3 and V is TRBV5-1; D might be TRBD2 (6 bases). Germline V gene lookup returns CDR1 SGHRS and CDR2 YFSETQ. Trimming took 5 bases from V and 3 from J, leaving 19 bases between them. The CDR3 has 16 amino acids. The CDR3 loop reads CASRPLPGVSTDTQYF. CDR3 nucleotides: TGCGCCAGCAGACCGCTCCCGGGAGTTTCGACAGATACGCAGTATTTT.

In this sample, this clone turned up once. In DNA form, the CDR3 reads TGTGCCAGCGGAGAGCTCTACTCTGGAAACACCATATATTTT. Translated: CASGELYSGNTIYF. The chain uses TRBV28 and TRBJ1-3; D is undetermined. The V and J ends lost 8 bases and 0 bases respectively, with 11 bases between them. The CDR3 has 14 amino acids. CDR1 is MDHEN and CDR2 is SYDVKM in the germline V gene.

This clone has a single count. The chain uses TRBV5-1 and TRBJ2-5; 8 positions agree with TRBD2. The CDR3 contains 17 residues. Per the germline V gene, CDR1 is SGHRS and CDR2 is YFSETQ. The V segment lost 0 bases and the J segment 1 base; nucleotides outside the gene matches: 8. The CDR3 nucleotides read TGCGCCAGCAGCTTGGGGGGTAGCGGGAACCCCCAAGAGACCCAGTACTTC. Translating gives CASSLGGSGNPQETQYF.

The count of this clone is one. The chain couples TRBV6-5 to TRBJ1-2; D gene ambiguous. V was clipped by 7 bases and J by 6 bases, with 18 bases between them. This CDR3 is 14 amino acids long. Germline values: CDR1 MNHEY, CDR2 SVGAGI. CDR3 region: CASTPARVVDGYTF. CDR3 DNA sequence: TGTGCCAGCACCCCTGCTAGAGTTGTTGATGGCTACACCTTC.

The chain joins TRBV5-1 to TRBJ2-1, with TRBD2 identical over 9 bases. The J segment lost 2 bases and the V segment lost 4 bases, leaving 4 bases of the junction unmatched. Per germline, CDR1 SGHRS and CDR2 YFSETQ. The CDR3 is made up of 15 amino acids. The CDR3 loop is CASSTGGGAYNEQFF. The CDR3 nucleotides are TGCGCCAGCAGCACCGGCGGGGGGGCCTACAATGAGCAGTTCTTC.

This chain links TRBV14 with TRBJ1-3; 11 bases are a match to TRBD1. Germline lookup yields CDR1 SGHDN and CDR2 FVKESK. The CDR3 length is 17 residues. V was clipped by 4 bases and J by 0 bases; unmatched bases: 5. The CDR3 here is CASSRGQGAVSGNTIYF. CDR3 DNA: TGTGCCAGCAGCCGCGGACAGGGGGCCGTCTCTGGAAACACCATATATTTT.

In the case of this clone: This sample also contains other DNA sequences that code for the same CDR3. This chain links TRBV5-1 with TRBJ2-3; the D call may be TRBD1 or TRBD2 (6 bases each). The germline V gene has CDR1 SGHRS and CDR2 YFSETQ. The CDR3 is 14 residues long. V was shortened by 2 bases and J by 1 base, with 8 bases between the two germline ends. The CDR3 loop is CASSLGGRTDTQYF. The DNA for the CDR3 is TGCGCCAGCAGCTTAGGGGGGCGCACAGATACGCAGTATTTT.

The V and J genes are TRBV7-2 and TRBJ2-7; 11 bases align to TRBD1. The CDR3 totals 15 residues. Germline loops: CDR1 SGHTA, CDR2 FQGNSA. Trimming removed 4 bases from V and 9 bases from J; junction bases left unmatched: 11. This CDR3 is CASSSGQGAYERQYF. CDR3 sequence (DNA): TGTGCCAGCAGCTCAGGACAGGGGGCTTACGAGCGGCAGTACTTC.

This chain joins TRBV7-9 and TRBJ1-6; TRBD1 agrees at 11 bases. This CDR3 region has 17 residues. Germline lookup yields CDR1 SEHNR and CDR2 FQNEAQ (reference sequence). The V and J ends lost 5 bases and 7 bases, in that order; junction bases with no gene match: 10. This CDR3 reads CASSHRTGGAGNSPLHF. Written as DNA, the CDR3 is TGTGCCAGCAGCCACCGGACAGGGGGCGCGGGGAATTCACCCCTCCACTTT.

This chain links TRBV5-1 with TRBJ2-7; TRBD1 matches 8 bases. The CDR3 loop spans 14 amino acids. V lost 1 base, J lost 3 bases, and 3 bases stayed unmatched. Germline CDR1 and CDR2: SGHRS and YFSETQ. The CDR3 region is CASSLWTGFYEQYF. The CDR3 DNA reads TGCGCCAGCAGCTTGTGGACAGGGTTCTACGAGCAGTACTTC.

The CDR3 protein is CASRAEGRDTGELFF. DNA of the CDR3: TGTGCCAGCCGGGCCGAAGGGCGGGACACCGGGGAGCTGTTTTTT. The V gene is TRBV27, the J gene TRBJ2-2; TRBD2 might be the D (5 bases). The CDR3 sequence is 15 residues long. Germline V gene sequence: CDR1 MNHEY, CDR2 SMNVEV (reference sequence). V was trimmed by 8 bases and J by 3 bases, leaving 16 bases between them.

This chain uses TRBV30 with TRBJ1-2, with no clear D. Trimming left V 3 bases short and J 7 bases short, with 12 bases between. CDR1 and CDR2 (germline): GTSNPN, SVGIG (reference sequence). The CDR3 has 12 residues. Here the CDR3 reads CAWRAGFGGYTF. Here the CDR3 DNA reads TGTGCCTGGAGGGCGGGATTTGGTGGCTACACCTTC.

This clone was seen more than once but under ten times. The CDR3 nucleotides are TGTGCCAGCAGCGCACGTACGGGGGGGATACAGCCCCAGCATTTT. Amino acid sequence: CASSARTGGIQPQHF. This chain connects TRBV28 to TRBJ1-5; TRBD1 might be the D (5 bases). V lost 6 bases and J lost 7, with 19 bases in between. The CDR3 is made up of 15 amino acids. Germline V CDR1 and CDR2: MDHEN, SYDVKM.

V and J are TRBV28 and TRBJ2-1, with 9 bases lining up with TRBD2. CDR3 length equals 16 residues. Germline V gene lookup returns CDR1 MDHEN and CDR2 SYDVKM. V lost 3 bases, J lost 5 bases, and 8 bases stayed unmatched. The chain's CDR3 is CASSLGSGRSHNEQFF. The CDR3 DNA reads as TGTGCCAGCAGTTTGGGTAGCGGGAGATCCCACAATGAGCAGTTCTTC.

The V and J genes are TRBV7-8 and TRBJ1-3; TRBD1 matches at 8 bases. The V gene end was trimmed by 5 bases and the J gene end by 2 bases; junction bases not matched to a gene: 2. Per germline, CDR1 SGHVS and CDR2 FQNEAQ. This CDR3 region has 14 residues. The CDR3 reads CASSPDRAGNTIYF. The CDR3 coding sequence is TGTGCCAGCAGCCCGGACAGGGCTGGAAACACCATATATTTT. The complete variable domain, with remaining parts taken from reference TRBV7-8 and TRBJ1-3, reads GAGVSQSPRYKVAKRGQDVALRCDPISGHVSLFWYQQALGQGPEFLTYFQNEAQLDKSGLPSDRFFAERPEGSVSTLKIQRTQQEDSAVYLCASSPDRAGNTIYFGEGSWLTVV.

This clone was seen only once. The chain joins TRBV14 to TRBJ1-1; D gene unclear. V lost 0 bases, J lost 2 bases, and 16 bases lay in between. The CDR3 loop spans 17 amino acids. Germline loops: CDR1 SGHDN, CDR2 FVKESK. The CDR3 protein is CASSQDSLLRPNTEAFF. The CDR3 region has the DNA TGTGCCAGCAGCCAAGACAGTCTCCTCCGCCCAAACACTGAAGCTTTCTTT.

V gene TRBV4-3 combines with J gene TRBJ1-3; D perhaps matches TRBD1 (5 bases). CDR1 and CDR2 from the germline V gene are LGHNA and YSLEER. The CDR3 is 16 amino acids. Between the trimmed V and J ends, which lost 4 bases and 1 base, there was a span of 14 bases. The CDR3 region is CASSPQSGQSGNTIYF. CDR3 nucleotide sequence: TGCGCCAGCAGCCCTCAATCTGGACAATCTGGAAACACCATATATTTT.

The V and J genes are TRBV9 and TRBJ2-3; 7 bases match TRBD2. The J segment lost 5 bases and the V segment lost 4 bases, leaving 13 bases of the junction unmatched. Germline assignment: CDR1 SGDLS and CDR2 YYNGEE. The CDR3 loop spans 16 amino acids. CDR3 residues: CASSFEAGAHVDTQYF. CDR3 nucleotide sequence: TGTGCCAGCAGCTTCGAGGCGGGAGCCCATGTAGATACGCAGTATTTT.

The chain employs TRBV7-8 and TRBJ2-2, with D possibly being TRBD2 (6 bases). CDR3 size: 16 residues. Between the trimmed V and J ends, which lost 3 bases and 1 base, there was a span of 12 bases. The germline V gene has CDR1 SGHVS and CDR2 FQNEAQ. The CDR3 sequence: CASSFRGGKNTGELFF. In nucleotides, the CDR3 is TGTGCCAGCAGCTTTCGGGGCGGGAAGAACACCGGGGAGCTGTTTTTT. Supplemented by reference TRBV7-8 and TRBJ2-2, the full variable domain reads GAGVSQSPRYKVAKRGQDVALRCDPISGHVSLFWYQQALGQGPEFLTYFQNEAQLDKSGLPSDRFFAERPEGSVSTLKIQRTQQEDSAVYLCASSFRGGKNTGELFFGEGSRLTVL.

This sequence joins TRBV2 and TRBJ1-4; tentatively, D is TRBD1 (5 bases). V lost 7 bases to trimming and J lost 7 bases, with 13 bases between them. CDR3 size: 13 residues. Looked up from germline, CDR1 is SNHLY and CDR2 is FYNNEI. DNA for the CDR3: TGTGCCAGCATTAAAGGGGTAACTGAAAAACTGTTTTTT. Translated, it gives CASIKGVTEKLFF.

The chain couples TRBV18 to TRBJ2-7; 8 positions agree with TRBD1. The V gene's germline CDR1 is KGHSH and CDR2 LQKENI. The V segment lost 3 bases and the J segment 6 bases; nucleotides outside the gene matches: 13. This CDR3 has 16 residues. In DNA form, the CDR3 reads TGTGCCAGCTCACCTCCGGGGCAACAGGGGGATATCGAGCAGTACTTC. Translated, it gives CASSPPGQQGDIEQYF.

A single count supports this clone. The chain couples TRBV13 to TRBJ2-1; 14 bases line up with TRBD2. The V and J ends lost 5 bases and 15 bases, in that order; junction bases with no gene match: 6. The CDR3 is 13 residues long. Germline CDR1 and CDR2: PRHDT and FYEKMQ (reference sequence). CDR3 nucleotide sequence: TGTGCCAGCAGCCCCGGGACTAGCGGGAGTTGGTTCTTC. This encodes CASSPGTSGSWFF.

V and J are TRBV30 and TRBJ1-1, with D uncertain. Trimming removed 2 bases at V and 1 base at J, with 17 bases between. Germline assignment: CDR1 GTSNPN and CDR2 SVGIG (reference sequence). This CDR3 region has 16 residues. This CDR3 is CAWSLRHPSRNTEAFF. CDR3 sequence (DNA): TGTGCCTGGAGTTTACGACACCCCTCTAGGAACACTGAAGCTTTCTTT.

V usage is TRBV6-5 and J usage is TRBJ2-7; 14 bases line up with TRBD2. CDR3 length: 16 residues. The ends lost 4 bases at V and 4 bases at J; junction bases unmatched: 6. CDR1 is MNHEY, CDR2 SVGAGI, per germline. CDR3 nucleotides: TGTGCCAGCAGTTGGTCGACTAGCGGGAGGGATTACGAGCAGTACTTC. Protein: CASSWSTSGRDYEQYF.

The rearrangement links TRBV9 to TRBJ2-7; 15 positions match TRBD2. This CDR3 is 17 amino acids long. CDR1 is SGDLS and CDR2 is YYNGEE in the germline V gene. V gave up 0 bases and J gave up 5 bases; unmatched junction bases: 6. CDR3 in amino acids: CASSVGTSGRGSHEQYF. The CDR3 coding sequence is TGTGCCAGCAGCGTAGGGACTAGCGGGAGGGGATCCCACGAGCAGTACTTC.

This chain joins TRBV18 and TRBJ1-5; unclear D gene. The CDR3 loop spans 13 amino acids. CDR1 and CDR2 from the germline V gene are KGHSH and LQKENI. V dropped 10 bases and J dropped 3 bases, with 13 bases sitting between them. This CDR3 reads CATREAHNQPQHF. CDR3 DNA sequence: TGTGCCACAAGGGAAGCTCACAATCAGCCCCAGCATTTT.

V and J are TRBV9 and TRBJ2-2; 8 nucleotides match TRBD2. CDR3 length: 13 amino acids. The germline V gene has CDR1 SGDLS and CDR2 YYNGEE. The ends lost 5 bases at V and 5 bases at J; junction bases unmatched: 2. The CDR3 DNA reads as TGTGCCAGCAGTCCTAGCGGGACCGGGGAGCTGTTTTTT. Its protein is CASSPSGTGELFF.